A selection of T cell receptor beta chains follows, all from one sample in a study of cytomegalovirus exposure and HLA in healthy donors. Clones were sequenced by immunoSEQ multiplex PCR, and TCRdb holds only the in-frame ones, with some missing. The sample contains over 30,000 clones, 75% to 85% of which appear only once. Sequenced input: PBMCs. These receptors came from a male donor in good health and CMV-seronegative. Both conserved end residues are part of each CDR3. The order of the fields is clone size, D gene, V gene, J gene, CDR3 DNA, CDR3 protein. The D gene is left open where the match is weak. Expanded clones are given a class, and other clones once, few, many or no size at all.

size: .; D: TRBD1; V: TRBV18; J: TRBJ2-7; DNA: TGTGCCAGCTCACCGGACAGGAACTTCGAGCAGTACTTC; CDR3: CASSPDRNFEQYF
size: few; D: .; V: TRBV10-2; J: TRBJ1-5; DNA: TGCGCCAGCAGTGAACGACACTCCTCAGCAAATCAGCCCCAGCATTTT; CDR3: CASSERHSSANQPQHF
size: .; D: .; V: TRBV7-3; J: TRBJ1-2; DNA: TGTGCCAGCAGCTTATGGTCAGGGAAGGGCTACACCTTC; CDR3: CASSLWSGKGYTF
size: .; D: TRBD1; V: TRBV29-1; J: TRBJ2-7; DNA: TGCAGCGTTACCCGGGCGACAGGGGATCCCTACGAGCAGTACTTC; CDR3: CSVTRATGDPYEQYF
size: .; D: TRBD2; V: TRBV28; J: TRBJ2-1; DNA: TGTGCCAGCAGTCCTCCCGGGACTAGCAATTACAATGAGCAGTTCTTC; CDR3: CASSPPGTSNYNEQFF
size: .; D: .; V: TRBV5-1; J: TRBJ2-2; DNA: TGCGCCAGCAGCTTGGGCCAGTACAGCACCGGGGAGCTGTTTTTT; CDR3: CASSLGQYSTGELFF
size: .; D: TRBD1; V: TRBV7-2; J: TRBJ1-1; DNA: TGTGCCAGCAGCCCTCGGACAGGGATAAAAGATGAAGCTTTCTTT; CDR3: CASSPRTGIKDEAFF
size: .; D: .; V: TRBV6-5; J: TRBJ1-2; DNA: TGTGCCAGCAGCCCGACTGGCGGGATATATGGCTACACCTTC; CDR3: CASSPTGGIYGYTF
size: .; D: TRBD1; V: TRBV5-1; J: TRBJ1-2; DNA: TGCGCCAGCAGCCCGGGACAGGTTGGGAATGGCTACACCTTC; CDR3: CASSPGQVGNGYTF
size: .; D: .; V: TRBV10-2; J: TRBJ1-1; DNA: TGCGCCAGCAGTGAGTCGAAGGGGGTTTTCACTGAAGCTTTCTTT; CDR3: CASSESKGVFTEAFF
size: .; D: .; V: TRBV7-2; J: TRBJ2-7; DNA: TGTGCCAGCAGCTCCCTTAGGGGGAGGGCCCGGGAGCAGTACTTC; CDR3: CASSSLRGRAREQYF
size: once; D: TRBD2; V: TRBV6-1; J: TRBJ2-7; DNA: TGTGCCAGCAGGGAAACTAGCGATCGTACCGAGCAGTACTTC; CDR3: CASRETSDRTEQYF
size: .; D: .; V: TRBV4-2; J: TRBJ2-5; DNA: TGTGCCAGCAGCCACGAACTAGCTAGGGAGACCCAGTACTTC; CDR3: CASSHELARETQYF
size: .; D: .; V: TRBV4-1; J: TRBJ1-4; DNA: TGCGCCAGCAGCCAAGAGGGGGGGAGGGGGAGTGAAAAACTGTTTTTT; CDR3: CASSQEGGRGSEKLFF
size: .; D: TRBD1; V: TRBV7-9; J: TRBJ1-2; DNA: TGTGCCAGCAGGAGGACAGGGGCCTATGGCTACACCTTC; CDR3: CASRRTGAYGYTF
size: .; D: TRBD1; V: TRBV29-1; J: TRBJ1-2; DNA: TGCAGCGTTCCAACAGGGGCGCTCAACTATGGCTACACCTTC; CDR3: CSVPTGALNYGYTF
size: .; D: .; V: TRBV5-8; J: TRBJ2-3; DNA: TGTGCCAGCAGCTTGGGTTGGGGAGGTCCTAGCACAGATACGCAGTATTTT; CDR3: CASSLGWGGPSTDTQYF
size: .; D: .; V: TRBV7-9; J: TRBJ1-2; DNA: TGTGCCAGCAGCCCCTCCGTCCCTGACAGGACCTATGGCTACACCTTC; CDR3: CASSPSVPDRTYGYTF
size: .; D: TRBD2; V: TRBV19; J: TRBJ2-6; DNA: TGTGCCAGTAGTACCACGACTAGCGGACCTGTCTTTGGTTTTGGGGCCAACGTCCTGACTTTC; CDR3: CASSTTTSGPVFGFGANVLTF
size: .; D: .; V: TRBV6-1; J: TRBJ1-2; DNA: TGTGCCAGCTTTTTGGACAGCAACTATGGCTACACCTTC; CDR3: CASFLDSNYGYTF
size: few; D: TRBD2; V: TRBV9; J: TRBJ2-5; DNA: TGTGCCAGCAGCGTAGGGACGGGGGGGTCACAAGAGACCCAGTACTTC; CDR3: CASSVGTGGSQETQYF
size: .; D: .; V: TRBV29-1; J: TRBJ1-1; DNA: TGCAGCGTTGAGTTACAGGATCACACTGAAGCTTTCTTT; CDR3: CSVELQDHTEAFF
size: .; D: TRBD2; V: TRBV4-2; J: TRBJ2-1; DNA: TGTGCCAGCAGCCACCGACTAGCGGGCCCGTGGTCCTACAATGAGCAGTTCTTC; CDR3: CASSHRLAGPWSYNEQFF
size: .; D: TRBD1; V: TRBV5-8; J: TRBJ2-1; DNA: TGTGCCAGCAGCTACCTCCACACAGGGGCGGATGAGCAGTTCTTC; CDR3: CASSYLHTGADEQFF
size: few; D: .; V: TRBV6-1; J: TRBJ1-3; DNA: TGTGCCAGCAGCCCACAGGGCCTAGGAAACACCATATATTTT; CDR3: CASSPQGLGNTIYF
size: once; D: TRBD1; V: TRBV7-8; J: TRBJ2-2; DNA: TGTGCCAGCAGCCCCCGGGACAGGCTATACACCGGGGAGCTGTTTTTT; CDR3: CASSPRDRLYTGELFF
size: .; D: .; V: TRBV11-2; J: TRBJ1-1; DNA: TGTGCCAGCAGCCCGTCGGGGGGCGCAAACACTGAAGCTTTCTTT; CDR3: CASSPSGGANTEAFF
size: .; D: TRBD2; V: TRBV29-1; J: TRBJ2-1; DNA: TGCAGCGTTGAAGATGGGGTTAATAGCGGGCCCGGTGAGCAGTTCTTC; CDR3: CSVEDGVNSGPGEQFF
size: few; D: .; V: TRBV30; J: TRBJ2-7; DNA: TGTGCCTGGAGTGTAATCCAGGGCCTTCAGTACTTC; CDR3: CAWSVIQGLQYF
size: .; D: .; V: TRBV6-5; J: TRBJ1-1; DNA: TGTGCCAGCAGTCGCGGAATTGACACTGAAGCTTTCTTT; CDR3: CASSRGIDTEAFF
size: .; D: .; V: TRBV5-1; J: TRBJ2-7; DNA: TGCGCCAGCAGGGATTCGGGCGAGCAGTACTTC; CDR3: CASRDSGEQYF
size: .; D: .; V: TRBV7-9; J: TRBJ2-5; DNA: TGTGCCAGCAGCTTAGTAGAAAGGGCAGGGGATCTGGAGACCCAGTACTTC; CDR3: CASSLVERAGDLETQYF
size: .; D: .; V: TRBV2; J: TRBJ1-2; DNA: TGTGCCAGCCGTGGCGCCGGCTACACCTTC; CDR3: CASRGAGYTF
size: .; D: .; V: TRBV6-1; J: TRBJ1-2; DNA: TGTGCCAGCAGTGTAAACTATGGCTACACCTTC; CDR3: CASSVNYGYTF
size: once; D: .; V: TRBV29-1; J: TRBJ1-1; DNA: TGCAGCGTTGGAGTGAACACTGAAGCTTTCTTT; CDR3: CSVGVNTEAFF
size: .; D: .; V: TRBV30; J: TRBJ1-4; DNA: TGTGCCTGGGGGGGGACGGACGAAAAACTGTTTTTT; CDR3: CAWGGTDEKLFF
size: .; D: .; V: TRBV4-1; J: TRBJ2-1; DNA: TGCGCCAGCAGCCAACTTGTGAGCGGCGGAGAGGTTGTCTTC; CDR3: CASSQLVSGGEVVF
size: .; D: TRBD1; V: TRBV5-1; J: TRBJ1-6; DNA: TGCGCCAGCCAGGACAGGGATAATTCACCCCTCCACTTT; CDR3: CASQDRDNSPLHF
size: .; D: .; V: TRBV30; J: TRBJ2-1; DNA: TGTGCCTGGGAGGGGCTAGCGTCCTACAATGAGCAGTTCTTC; CDR3: CAWEGLASYNEQFF
size: .; D: .; V: TRBV28; J: TRBJ2-7; DNA: TGTGCCAGCAGTTCTTTGACTAGCTCCTACGAGCAGTACTTC; CDR3: CASSSLTSSYEQYF
size: .; D: .; V: TRBV5-1; J: TRBJ2-5; DNA: TGCGCCAGCAGCCTTCGACAGCAAGAGACCCAGTACTTC; CDR3: CASSLRQQETQYF
size: .; D: TRBD1; V: TRBV5-1; J: TRBJ1-4; DNA: TGCGCCAGCAGCTCCTCCGTGACAGGGGTTGGGACTAATGAAAAACTGTTTTTT; CDR3: CASSSSVTGVGTNEKLFF
size: .; D: TRBD2; V: TRBV6-5; J: TRBJ2-7; DNA: TGTGCCAGCAGTTACGCAAAGACTAGCGTCTACGAGCAGTACTTC; CDR3: CASSYAKTSVYEQYF